This passage covers 20 T cell receptor beta chains from one sample sequenced in a study of blood T cell repertoires in COVID-19 (dated by TCRdb to 2018 to 2020). The receptor library was made with the immunoSEQ multiplex PCR assay. In its TCRdb copy, this immuneACCESS table keeps in-frame sequences only and misses some clones. Where compared with another copy, unresolved V genes explain less than half of these, and the others have no known cause. The sample has around 78,000 clones on record, about nine tenths of them singletons. The top ten clonotypes cover around 9.9% of the sample. Sequenced: peripheral blood. The receptors derive from a man aged 65-85 years with active or convalescent COVID-19.

The chain is built from TRBV24-1 and TRBJ1-1; TRBD1 is a possible D gene (5 bases). This CDR3 comprises 11 residues. Trimming took off 6 bases at V and 5 bases at J, with 6 bases between the two ends. The germline gives CDR1 KGHDR, CDR2 SFDVKD. CDR3 sequence (DNA): TGTGCCACCAGTCAGGGAACTGAAGCTTTCTTT. It yields the protein CATSQGTEAFF.

The chain couples TRBV6-5 to TRBJ1-1; 8 bases match TRBD1. Per the germline V gene, CDR1 is MNHEY and CDR2 is SVGAGI. The length of the CDR3 is 13 residues. V trimming: 6 bases; J trimming: 5 bases; junction bases outside the gene matches: 5. CDR3 region: CASSATGGTEAFF. The CDR3 region has the DNA TGTGCCAGCAGCGCTACAGGGGGTACTGAAGCTTTCTTT.

The chain couples TRBV19 to TRBJ2-5; 8 bases align to TRBD2. The trim removed 1 base at V and 5 bases at J, leaving 6 bases unmatched. Germline V lookup: CDR1 LNHDA, CDR2 SQIVND (reference sequence). The CDR3 runs to 15 residues. Written as DNA, the CDR3 is TGTGCCAGTAGTATAGGAGCGGGAGTTGGGGAGACCCAGTACTTC. Translated: CASSIGAGVGETQYF.

This sequence joins TRBV6-5 and TRBJ1-1; tentative D call: TRBD1 (5 bases). The CDR3 spans 16 residues. Looked up from germline, CDR1 is MNHEY and CDR2 is SVGAGI. V lost 0 bases and J lost 0, with 11 bases in between. The CDR3 protein is CASSYSRGGVNTEAFF. CDR3 DNA: TGTGCCAGCAGTTACTCGAGGGGAGGGGTGAACACTGAAGCTTTCTTT.

This chain links TRBV6-6 with TRBJ1-1; 8 bases line up with TRBD1. Trimming took 6 bases from V and 4 from J; bases not matched to a gene: 4. The CDR3 is 13 amino acids. Germline V lookup: CDR1 MNHNY, CDR2 SVGAGI (reference sequence). Here the CDR3 reads CASSRTGSTEAFF. The DNA of the CDR3 is TGTGCCAGCAGCCGGACAGGGAGCACTGAAGCTTTCTTT.

Details on this clone: This sample includes further DNA sequences coding for the same CDR3. This rearrangement joins TRBV20-1 to TRBJ1-5; weak D call: TRBD1 (5 bases). The CDR3 contains 16 residues. V gave up 3 bases and J gave up 0 bases, with 15 bases separating them. Germline lookup yields CDR1 DFQATT and CDR2 SNEGSKA (reference sequence). The CDR3 loop reads CSASGAGLYSNQPQHF. The CDR3 nucleotides are TGCAGTGCTAGTGGTGCAGGGCTCTATAGCAATCAGCCCCAGCATTTT.

The rearrangement links TRBV11-2 to TRBJ1-3, with D perhaps matching TRBD1 (6 bases). V was trimmed by 5 bases and J by 0 bases, leaving 11 bases between them. CDR1 SGHAT and CDR2 FQNNGV come from the germline V gene. There are 15 residues in the CDR3. The CDR3 is CASSLGTNSGNTIYF. The CDR3 nucleotides read TGTGCCAGCAGCCTCGGGACAAACTCTGGAAACACCATATATTTT. Variable domain in full (rest from reference TRBV11-2 and TRBJ1-3): EAGVAQSPRYKIIEKRQSVAFWCNPISGHATLYWYQQILGQGPKLLIQFQNNGVVDDSQLPKDRFSAERLKGVDSTLKIQPAKLEDSAVYLCASSLGTNSGNTIYFGEGSWLTVV.

The CDR3 loop is CASSSRQGWNYGYTF. The DNA of the CDR3 is TGTGCCAGCAGCTCCCGACAGGGTTGGAACTATGGCTACACCTTC. V usage is TRBV14 and J usage is TRBJ1-2, with TRBD1 matching 7 bases. Germline V lookup: CDR1 SGHDN, CDR2 FVKESK. This CDR3 comprises 15 residues. Trimming removed 5 bases from V and 2 bases from J; junction bases left unmatched: 8. The full variable domain, completed using reference TRBV14 and TRBJ1-2, is EAGVTQFPSHSVIEKGQTVTLRCDPISGHDNLYWYRRVMGKEIKFLLHFVKESKQDESGMPNNRFLAERTGGTYSTLKVQPAELEDSGVYFCASSSRQGWNYGYTFGSGTRLTVV.

The genes are TRBV28 and TRBJ1-5; D might be TRBD1 (6 bases). Deletions cut 5 bases from V and 2 bases from J, with 10 bases between. In germline, CDR1 is MDHEN, CDR2 SYDVKM. This CDR3 has 14 residues. CDR3 nucleotide sequence: TGTGCCAGCAGTCCAGGGGACGGCAATCAGCCCCAGCATTTT. Encoded protein: CASSPGDGNQPQHF.

The V call is TRBV3-1 (or the pseudogene TRBV3-2), the J call TRBJ1-4; D gene ambiguous. Between the trimmed V and J ends, which lost 0 bases and 1 base, there was a span of 6 bases. Per the germline V gene, CDR1 is LGHDT and CDR2 is YNNKEL (reference sequence). This CDR3 spans 15 amino acids. CDR3 nucleotide sequence: TGTGCCAGCAGCCAAGAACGAGGAACTAATGAAAAACTGTTTTTT. It encodes CASSQERGTNEKLFF.

This rearrangement joins TRBV7-6 to TRBJ1-3; the D gene is possibly TRBD1 (5 bases). V lost 2 bases and J 0 bases, leaving 14 bases between the germline ends. The CDR3 length is 17 residues. Germline V CDR1 and CDR2: SGHVS, FNYEAQ. The CDR3 protein is CASSLRGGSSSGNTIYF. The CDR3 region has the DNA TGTGCCAGCAGCTTACGGGGGGGATCCTCCTCTGGAAACACCATATATTTT. Full variable domain (rest looked up from reference TRBV7-6 and TRBJ1-3): GAGVSQSPRYKVTKRGQDVALRCDPISGHVSLYWYRQALGQGPEFLTYFNYEAQQDKSGLPNDRFSAERPEGSISTLTIQRTEQRDSAMYRCASSLRGGSSSGNTIYFGEGSWLTVV.

This clone appeared once. This chain uses TRBV30 with TRBJ2-5; TRBD2 matches at 15 bases. There are 18 residues in the CDR3. In germline, CDR1 is GTSNPN, CDR2 SVGIG (reference sequence). After removal of 3 bases from V and 5 bases from J, the junction contained 13 bases not matched to a gene. CDR3 residues: CAWRGGTSGRPRRETQYF. The CDR3 DNA reads TGTGCCTGGAGGGGGGGGACTAGCGGGAGGCCCCGTAGGGAGACCCAGTACTTC.

The chain is built from TRBV9 and TRBJ2-7; tentatively, D is TRBD1 (6 bases). Between the trimmed V and J ends, which lost 0 bases and 4 bases, there was a span of 17 bases. From germline, CDR1 is SGDLS and CDR2 YYNGEE. CDR3 length: 16 amino acids. Here the CDR3 reads CASSVGAGQGLYEQYF. For the CDR3, the DNA is TGTGCCAGCAGCGTAGGGGCAGGGCAGGGGCTATACGAGCAGTACTTC.

The chain couples TRBV7-2 to TRBJ1-1, with D maybe TRBD1 (6 bases). Germline CDR1 SGHTA, CDR2 FQGNSA. V shed 1 base and J shed 0 bases, with 6 bases lying between them. This CDR3 comprises 14 residues. Here the CDR3 DNA reads TGTGCCAGCAGCTTAGACAGGGTGAACACTGAAGCTTTCTTT. This gives the protein CASSLDRVNTEAFF.

The rearrangement uses TRBV19 and TRBJ1-1; D is possibly TRBD1 (6 bases). The CDR3 loop spans 14 amino acids. V lost 5 bases to trimming and J lost 1 base, with 11 bases between them. The germline V gene encodes CDR1 LNHDA and CDR2 SQIVND (reference sequence). The CDR3 DNA reads TGTGCCAGTAGTGTCAACAGGGCGAACACTGAAGCTTTCTTT. This gives the protein CASSVNRANTEAFF.

This chain uses TRBV6-5 with TRBJ2-7, with 7 bases fitting TRBD2. J lost 4 bases, V lost 0 bases, and 6 bases had no gene match. The CDR3 is made up of 15 amino acids. The V gene's germline CDR1 is MNHEY and CDR2 SVGAGI. The CDR3 DNA reads as TGTGCCAGCAGTTACTCGGGAGGGTTAGGGTACGAGCAGTACTTC. It is translated as CASSYSGGLGYEQYF.

This clone was counted a single time. This chain's CDR3 is CATSRGGAETQYF. The CDR3 DNA reads TGTGCCACCAGCAGGGGTGGGGCGGAGACCCAGTACTTC. The chain joins TRBV15 to TRBJ2-5; tentative D call: TRBD1 (5 bases). V was shortened by 3 bases and J by 5 bases, with 10 bases between the two germline ends. CDR3 length equals 13 residues. Per the germline V gene, CDR1 is LNHNV and CDR2 is YYDKDF (reference sequence).

The sample holds a few counts of this clone. The V gene is TRBV29-1, the J gene TRBJ2-3; TRBD1 might be the D (6 bases). The V end was cut by 7 bases, the J end by 3 bases, with 11 bases between. CDR1 is SQVTM and CDR2 is ANQGSEA in the germline V gene. The CDR3 is 12 residues long. The CDR3 DNA follows: TGCAGCGGGCACAGGGTTACAGATACGCAGTATTTT. Encoded protein: CSGHRVTDTQYF.

The chain's CDR3 is CASRSPRARSYEQYF. Here the CDR3 DNA reads TGCGCCAGCAGGTCGCCGCGGGCCCGCTCCTACGAGCAGTACTTC. J is TRBJ2-7 and V is TRBV5-1; D possibly corresponds to TRBD2 (5 bases). V shed 5 bases and J shed 0 bases, with 15 bases lying between them. Germline CDR1 is SGHRS and CDR2 is YFSETQ. The CDR3 length is 15 residues.

The V gene is TRBV13, the J gene TRBJ1-2; a possible D gene is TRBD1 (6 bases). Trimming took 4 bases from V and 0 from J, leaving 12 bases between them. CDR1 PRHDT and CDR2 FYEKMQ come from the germline V gene (reference sequence). The CDR3 consists of 15 residues. As DNA, the CDR3 is TGTGCCAGCAGCTCCCCCGACAGGACTAACTATGGCTACACCTTC. This codes for CASSSPDRTNYGYTF.